Listed here are 25 T cell receptor beta chains from one sample, sequenced in a study of post-analysis software for immune sequencing data. These TCRs' antigens remain unknown. Unique molecular identifiers were built into the TCR beta cDNA libraries. TCRdb redid the calling of the PCR reads with MiXCR, one entry per CDR3 protein. This sample has 350,000 to 500,000 distinct CDR3 sequences, with approximately 39% found just once. Regarding the study as a whole: Among 5 or 6 TRBV segments more frequent in patients than controls were TRBV5-6, TRBV5-1 and TRBV20-1.

Source material: blood. The receptors originated from a girl aged 2 to 9 with multiple sclerosis.

This clonotype appeared once. Here the CDR3 DNA reads TGTGCCAGCAGCCCACCCAGACAGGCCGCCCTGGTCCCTGGGGCCAACGTCCTGACTTTC. This sequence encodes CASSPPRQAALVPGANVLTF. This chain joins TRBV12-3 or TRBV12-4 and TRBJ2-6, with D possibly matching TRBD1 (6 bases). The CDR3 is 20 residues long. The V gene lost 6 bases and the J gene lost 2 bases, with 26 bases spanning the gap.

The rearrangement joins TRBV29-1 to TRBJ2-4, with 7 bases aligning to TRBD2. V shed 4 bases and J 13 bases; nucleotides not matched to a gene: 4. This CDR3 has 10 residues. CDR1 and CDR2 (germline): SQVTM, ANQGSEA. Written as DNA, the CDR3 is TGCAGCGTTGGAGACGGGGGGCAGTACTTC. Translating it yields CSVGDGGQYF.

This clonotype occurred a few times. The chain links TRBV27 to TRBJ1-2, with D perhaps TRBD1 (5 bases). Looked up from germline, CDR1 is MNHEY and CDR2 is SMNVEV (reference sequence). V lost 5 bases and J lost 6, with 22 bases in between. The CDR3 covers 16 residues. The CDR3 sequence: CASSGGGFDRIDGYTF. The CDR3, as DNA: TGTGCCAGCAGTGGGGGGGGTTTTGATCGAATTGATGGCTACACCTTC.

The chain employs TRBV29-1 and TRBJ2-7, with D perhaps TRBD1 or TRBD2 (5 bases each). The CDR3 has 15 amino acids. V was shortened by 0 bases and J by 11 bases, with 23 bases between the two germline ends. The germline V gene encodes CDR1 SQVTM and CDR2 ANQGSEA. The CDR3 DNA reads TGCAGCGTTGAAGACGGGGAGACAGTCCCTTACGGGGAGTACTTC. Translation: CSVEDGETVPYGEYF.

This clonotype was detected a few times. V is TRBV20-1 and J is TRBJ1-1, with 9 bases that match TRBD1. Germline CDR1 reads DFQATT; CDR2 reads SNEGSKA (reference sequence). CDR3 length: 12 amino acids. V lost 3 bases, J lost 4 bases, and 0 bases stayed unmatched. Here the CDR3 reads CSARTGGTEAFF. In DNA form, the CDR3 reads TGCAGTGCTAGGACAGGGGGCACTGAAGCTTTCTTT.

The V gene is TRBV28, the J gene TRBJ1-6; TRBD1 is a possible D gene (6 bases). Germline V CDR1 and CDR2: MDHEN, SYDVKM. This CDR3 comprises 13 residues. V gave up 7 bases and J gave up 10 bases, with 14 bases separating them. This CDR3 reads CASKQGYGSPLHF. The CDR3 bases are TGTGCCAGCAAACAGGGTTATGGCTCACCCCTCCACTTT.

The rearrangement joins TRBV20-1 to TRBJ1-2, with D perhaps TRBD1 (5 bases). This CDR3 has 13 amino acids. Trimming removed 6 bases from V and 6 bases from J, with 17 bases in between. Germline values: CDR1 DFQATT, CDR2 SNEGSKA (reference sequence). The CDR3 sequence is CSAYLRGAHGYTF. CDR3 sequence (DNA): TGCAGTGCCTACCTACGAGGGGCGCATGGCTACACCTTC.

Only a few counts were recorded for this clonotype. CDR3 region: CASSSAGLAGDIRQFF. The CDR3 DNA is TGTGCCAGCAGCTCAGCGGGACTAGCGGGGGATATAAGGCAGTTCTTC. The J gene is TRBJ2-1, the V gene TRBV5-6, with 14 bases that match TRBD2. Germline V gene data show CDR1 as SGHDT and CDR2 as YYEEEE. Trimming took 3 bases from V and 12 from J; bases not matched to a gene: 11. CDR3 length: 16 residues.

The CDR3 nucleotides read TGCGCCAGCAGCTTGGGATGGTGGGAGCACGAGCAGTACTTC. Amino acid sequence: CASSLGWWEHEQYF. V and J are TRBV5-1 and TRBJ2-5, with a tentative D call TRBD2 (5 bases). The DNA end lines up better with TRBJ2-7; the J call may be wrong. The germline CDR1 and CDR2 sequences are SGHRS and YFSETQ. CDR3 length equals 14 residues.

A few counts support this clonotype. The chain has TRBV5-1 and TRBJ1-5; 8 bases align to TRBD1. Germline values: CDR1 SGHRS, CDR2 YFSETQ. V was pared by 6 bases and J by 6 bases, with 5 bases of the junction left unmatched. The CDR3 length is 13 residues. The CDR3 bases are TGCGCCAGCACCCCAGGGGGCGGTCAGCCCCAGCATTTT. As protein: CASTPGGGQPQHF.

In its sample, this clonotype was seen a few times. The chain has TRBV12-3 or TRBV12-4 and TRBJ2-7; a possible D gene is TRBD1 (5 bases). The CDR3 loop spans 14 amino acids. The V gene lost 3 bases and the J gene lost 1 base, with 10 bases spanning the gap. CDR3 in DNA: TGTGCCAGCAGTTTCTGGCAGGGATCCTACGAGCAGTACTTC. Translating gives CASSFWQGSYEQYF.

This clonotype has more than one count but fewer than ten. This chain connects TRBV27 to TRBJ2-3, with TRBD1 as a possible D gene (6 bases). Germline-derived CDR1 and CDR2 are MNHEY and SMNVEV (reference sequence). V was cut by 8 bases and J by 0 bases, with 18 bases left in between. The CDR3 sequence is 16 residues long. The CDR3 here is CASRLGRGTSTDTQYF. CDR3 nucleotide sequence: TGTGCCAGCCGTCTAGGCAGGGGCACCAGCACAGATACGCAGTATTTT.

The rearrangement joins TRBV29-1 to TRBJ1-2, with no clear D. The V end was cut by 3 bases, the J end by 6 bases, with 14 bases between. The CDR3 is 13 amino acids. Germline-derived CDR1 and CDR2 are SQVTM and ANQGSEA. As DNA, the CDR3 is TGCAGCGTTGACGATACGGAACTTAATGGCTACACCTTC. Encoded protein: CSVDDTELNGYTF.

The chain joins TRBV12-3 or TRBV12-4 to TRBJ1-2; D might be TRBD1 (6 bases). Trimming took off 6 bases at V and 0 bases at J, with 17 bases between the two ends. The CDR3 has 16 residues. CDR3 amino acids: CASSLTSGAPNYGYTF. For the CDR3, the DNA is TGTGCCAGCAGCCTCACATCGGGGGCGCCTAACTATGGCTACACCTTC.

This chain links TRBV20-1 with TRBJ2-3; 16 bases fit TRBD2. Germline CDR1 and CDR2: DFQATT and SNEGSKA (reference sequence). The V gene end was trimmed by 5 bases and the J gene end by 4 bases; junction bases not matched to a gene: 9. The CDR3 length is 17 residues. This chain's CDR3 is CSASGTSGGARADTQYF. In nucleotides, the CDR3 is TGCAGTGCTTCCGGGACTAGCGGGGGGGCCCGTGCAGATACGCAGTATTTT.

The chain has TRBV5-1 and TRBJ2-3, with no clear D. V gave up 0 bases and J gave up 9 bases, with 11 bases separating them. CDR1 SGHRS and CDR2 YFSETQ come from the germline V gene. This CDR3 is 13 amino acids long. The CDR3 nucleotides are TGCGCCAGCAGCTTGGACAGCCTTTTAACGCAGTATTTT. Translation: CASSLDSLLTQYF.

The rearrangement uses TRBV29-1 and TRBJ2-7; weak D call: TRBD2 (5 bases). In germline, CDR1 is SQVTM, CDR2 ANQGSEA. The V and J ends lost 4 bases and 0 bases respectively, with 16 bases between them. The CDR3 sequence is 15 residues long. As DNA, the CDR3 is TGCAGCGTTGGGATCTGGACTCAGGCCTCCTACGAGCAGTACTTC. Translated: CSVGIWTQASYEQYF.

The chain is built from TRBV9 and TRBJ1-2; tentative D call: TRBD1 (5 bases). Germline V gene data show CDR1 as SGDLS and CDR2 as YYNGEE. The CDR3 has 10 residues. V was cut by 4 bases and J by 11 bases, with 9 bases left in between. The CDR3 is CASSSGTYTF. Here the CDR3 DNA reads TGTGCCAGCAGCTCAGGGACGTACACCTTC.

This chain uses TRBV29-1 with TRBJ2-1; TRBD1 matches at 10 bases. The J segment lost 2 bases and the V segment lost 4 bases, leaving 2 bases of the junction unmatched. Per the germline V gene, CDR1 is SQVTM and CDR2 is ANQGSEA. This CDR3 is 14 amino acids long. The CDR3 reads CSVGGTGAYNEQFF. In DNA form, the CDR3 reads TGCAGCGTTGGGGGGACAGGGGCCTACAATGAGCAGTTCTTC.

This rearrangement joins TRBV11-2 to TRBJ1-1; D is undetermined. Looked up from germline, CDR1 is SGHAT and CDR2 is FQNNGV. V shed 2 bases and J shed 4 bases, with 14 bases lying between them. The CDR3 totals 15 residues. The DNA for the CDR3 is TGTGCCAGCAGCTTACTCCGCAACTGGACCACTGAAGCTTTCTTT. Translation: CASSLLRNWTTEAFF.

This clonotype appeared a few times. The V call is TRBV6-1, the J call TRBJ2-7; 12 bases match TRBD2. V was pared by 9 bases and J by 6 bases, with 24 bases of the junction left unmatched. Germline V gives CDR1 MNHNS, CDR2 SASEGT. The CDR3 sequence is 19 residues long. The CDR3 DNA reads as TGTGCCAGGCAAACGCAAAATCCTAGCGGGAGGGCCGGAAGTTCCGAGCAGTACTTC. This translates into CARQTQNPSGRAGSSEQYF.

The count of this clonotype is one. This chain connects TRBV12-5 to TRBJ2-3, with 12 positions matching TRBD2. V lost 0 bases, J lost 3 bases, and 10 bases stayed unmatched. The CDR3 runs to 19 residues. Germline V lookup: CDR1 LGHNT, CDR2 FRNRAP. For the CDR3, the DNA is TGTGCTAGTGGTTTGGTACTCCGGCTAGCGGGGGGGTTGACAGATACGCAGTATTTT. This sequence encodes CASGLVLRLAGGLTDTQYF.

In this sample, this clonotype turned up many times. The chain uses TRBV12-3 or TRBV12-4 and TRBJ2-1; 9 bases align to TRBD2. The V segment lost 5 bases and the J segment 3 bases; nucleotides outside the gene matches: 8. This CDR3 has 16 residues. The CDR3 DNA reads as TGTGCCAGCAGTACCTTAGCGGGAGTCCACTACAATGAGCAGTTCTTC. Protein: CASSTLAGVHYNEQFF.

The rearrangement uses TRBV12-3 or TRBV12-4 and TRBJ2-5; D gene uncertain. Trimming removed 2 bases from V and 5 bases from J, with 9 bases in between. The CDR3 sequence is 13 residues long. Written as DNA, the CDR3 is TGTGCCAGCAGTTTACTAGTCCTCGAGACCCAGTACTTC. Translation: CASSLLVLETQYF.

The chain employs TRBV7-2 and TRBJ2-5; D is uncertain. The CDR3 covers 16 residues. From germline, CDR1 is SGHTA and CDR2 FQGNSA. The V and J ends lost 0 bases and 0 bases respectively, with 11 bases between them. In nucleotides, the CDR3 is TGTGCCAGCAGCTTAGCCGGCAGGATATACCAAGAGACCCAGTACTTC. Protein sequence: CASSLAGRIYQETQYF. Variable domain in full (rest from reference TRBV7-2 and TRBJ2-5): GAGVSQSPSNKVTEKGKDVELRCDPISGHTALYWYRQSLGQGLEFLIYFQGNSAPDKSGLPSDRFSAERTGGSVSTLTIQRTQQEDSAVYLCASSLAGRIYQETQYFGPGTRLLVL.